This T cell receptor (beta chain) came from a study of blood T cell repertoires in COVID-19. The wider study: In each case, the material was cDNA or gDNA derived from T cells, B-cell-depleted T cells, or PBMCs.

The CDR3 has 13 residues. V was cut by 5 bases and J by 5 bases, with 9 bases left in between. Germline CDR1 is LGHDT and CDR2 is YNNKEL (reference sequence). Libraries were prepared by immunoSEQ multiplex PCR; TCRdb keeps only in-frame clonotypes and omits some of them. The sample yields about 260,000 clones, roughly 86% seen once. This sequence joins TRBV3-1 (or the pseudogene TRBV3-2) and TRBJ1-4; D may be TRBD1 (5 bases). The sequence derives from a woman aged 55 to 70 with COVID-19, enrolled during active disease. The sequencing sample was made of peripheral blood. The CDR3 region has the DNA TGTGCCAGCAGCTGGAACAGGAATGAAAAACTGTTTTTT. Translating it yields CASSWNRNEKLFF.